Listed here are 13 T cell receptor beta chains from one sample, sequenced in a study of blood T cell repertoires in COVID-19. The repertoire was sequenced with immunoSEQ multiplex PCR; TCRdb's copy has only in-frame clones and lacks some. This sample has about 140,000 clones; under 90% occur once, and the top ten carry roughly 4%. The sample comprised PBMCs or T cells enriched from blood (not recorded which). The receptors stem from a man aged 50-59 years in a cohort exposed to, infected with or recovered from COVID-19 (not recorded which).

The genes are TRBV5-1 and TRBJ2-7; 10 bases match TRBD1. J lost 11 bases, V lost 3 bases, and 2 bases had no gene match. CDR3 size: 11 residues. CDR1 SGHRS and CDR2 YFSETQ come from the germline V gene. The CDR3 nucleotides are TGCGCCAGCAGCTCAGGGACAGGGGAGTACTTC. It translates to CASSSGTGEYF.

This chain links TRBV12-3 or TRBV12-4 with TRBJ2-7; the D gene is possibly TRBD1 (6 bases). The V end was cut by 6 bases, the J end by 0 bases, with 9 bases between. CDR3 size: 13 residues. The CDR3 loop is CASRDSLSYEQYF. The CDR3 nucleotides are TGTGCCAGCAGGGACAGCCTCTCCTACGAGCAGTACTTC.

This clone has more than one count but fewer than ten. The chain carries TRBV5-1 and TRBJ2-1, with D unclear. CDR3 size: 14 residues. Germline V gene data show CDR1 as SGHRS and CDR2 as YFSETQ. V lost 3 bases, J lost 5 bases, and 12 bases lay in between. The CDR3 DNA is TGCGCCAGCAGCTACCGTCATCAGAACAATGAGCAGTTCTTC. This encodes CASSYRHQNNEQFF.

This clone showed up just a few times. The rearrangement joins TRBV4-2 to TRBJ2-7; 11 nucleotides line up with TRBD2. Per germline, CDR1 LGHNA and CDR2 YNFKEQ. This CDR3 region has 14 residues. The CDR3 bases are TGTAAACACAACGGGACTAGCGGAACGTACGAGCAGTACTTC. Translated: CKHNGTSGTYEQYF.

This chain connects TRBV24-1 to TRBJ2-1, with 7 bases that match TRBD1. Germline V gene sequence: CDR1 KGHDR, CDR2 SFDVKD. The CDR3 runs 16 residues. V was clipped by 1 base and J by 1 base; unmatched bases: 3. The CDR3 reads CATSDLQGPSYNEQFF. CDR3 bases: TGTGCCACCAGTGATTTACAGGGGCCTTCCTACAATGAGCAGTTCTTC.

The chain is built from TRBV5-1 and TRBJ1-1, with D perhaps TRBD1 (6 bases). Trimming shortened V by 3 bases and J by 0 bases, and 9 bases separated the two germline ends. Germline loops: CDR1 SGHRS, CDR2 YFSETQ. The CDR3 is 14 residues long. In DNA, the CDR3 is TGCGCCAGCAGCTCGGACAGCATGAACACTGAAGCTTTCTTT. Its translation is CASSSDSMNTEAFF. Full variable domain (rest looked up from reference TRBV5-1 and TRBJ1-1): KAGVTQTPRYLIKTRGQQVTLSCSPISGHRSVSWYQQTPGQGLQFLFEYFSETQRNKGNFPGRFSGRQFSNSRSEMNVSTLELGDSALYLCASSSDSMNTEAFFGQGTRLTVV.

This clone was observed once. J is TRBJ1-4 and V is TRBV6-1, with D perhaps TRBD1 (5 bases). Germline V gives CDR1 MNHNS, CDR2 SASEGT. The CDR3 has 15 amino acids. V lost 0 bases and J 5 bases, leaving 10 bases between the germline ends. CDR3 nucleotides: TGTGCCAGCAGTGAAGCCCGGGGGAAAAATGAAAAACTGTTTTTT. Its protein product is CASSEARGKNEKLFF.

The chain links TRBV5-1 to TRBJ2-2, with 10 positions matching TRBD1. V lost 3 bases and J lost 3; bases outside the gene matches: 2. The CDR3 is made up of 15 amino acids. Germline-derived CDR1 and CDR2 are SGHRS and YFSETQ. CDR3 protein: CASSSGTGDTGELFF. The CDR3 coding sequence is TGCGCCAGCAGCTCGGGGACAGGGGACACCGGGGAGCTGTTTTTT.

The V gene is TRBV18, the J gene TRBJ1-2, with TRBD1 matching 7 bases. Germline CDR1 reads KGHSH; CDR2 reads LQKENI. The CDR3 runs 13 residues. Germline trimming cut 6 bases from V and 3 bases from J; bases unmatched to any gene: 4. CDR3 in amino acids: CASSAGTDYGYTF. The CDR3 DNA is TGTGCCAGCTCGGCCGGGACAGACTATGGCTACACCTTC.

Details on this clone: This may be a read error, as it is one base from a much larger clone. The genes are TRBV11-2 and TRBJ1-1; the D is unclear. V lost 0 bases and J 1 base, leaving 3 bases between the germline ends. The CDR3 sequence is 13 residues long. CDR1 and CDR2 from the germline V gene are SGHAT and FQNNGV. For the CDR3, the DNA is TGTGCCAGCAGCTTAGATAGGAACACTGAAGCTTTCTTT. Its protein product is CASSLDRNTEAFF.

The genes are TRBV28 and TRBJ1-2, with D possibly TRBD1 on 6 matching bases. V was cut by 3 bases and J by 2 bases, with 10 bases left in between. CDR3 size: 14 residues. Germline lookup yields CDR1 MDHEN and CDR2 SYDVKM. The CDR3 protein is CASSLGAPNYGYTF. The DNA for the CDR3 is TGTGCCAGCAGTTTGGGGGCGCCAAACTATGGCTACACCTTC.

The rearrangement links TRBV28 to TRBJ2-7, with 9 positions matching TRBD2. Germline values: CDR1 MDHEN, CDR2 SYDVKM. This CDR3 is 14 amino acids long. After removal of 8 bases from V and 2 bases from J, the junction contained 7 bases not matched to a gene. This CDR3 is CASEGASGAYEQYF. The CDR3 nucleotides read TGTGCCAGCGAGGGGGCTAGCGGGGCCTACGAGCAGTACTTC.

CDR3 DNA: TGTGCCAGTAGTTTACAGGGAACGTCCACTGAAGCTTTCTTT. As protein: CASSLQGTSTEAFF. V usage is TRBV19 and J usage is TRBJ1-1; weak D call: TRBD1 (6 bases). Per the germline V gene, CDR1 is LNHDA and CDR2 is SQIVND (reference sequence). Between the trimmed V and J ends, which lost 5 bases and 4 bases, there was a span of 14 bases. CDR3 size: 14 residues.